Following are 5 T cell receptor beta chains from one sample sequenced in a study of regulatory T cells in long-lasting Graves disease. This sample's time point: newly diagnosed GD, antithyroid drugs for less than 3 months. Generation of the TCR library employed RNA extracted from PBMCs. CDR3-region Arm-PCR and iRepertoire HTBI primers produced the TCR beta libraries. Each CDR3 protein is one row after TCRdb ran MiXCR on the multiplex PCR reads. The sample holds 390,000 or so distinct CDR3 sequences, 12% seen once. These data were also filed under a second study, of T cells in Graves' hyperthyroidism and ophthalmopathy.

The sequencing used peripheral blood mononuclear cells (PBMCs), collected at new diagnosis, from a patient treated with antithyroid drugs. These receptors were obtained from a woman aged 18-29 years with Graves disease.

This clonotype occurred once. This chain connects TRBV5-1 to TRBJ2-5; no definite D call. Germline V CDR1 and CDR2: SGHRS, YFSETQ. The V gene lost 0 bases and the J gene lost 1 base, with 7 bases spanning the gap. The CDR3 runs to 14 residues. The DNA for the CDR3 is TGCGCCAGCAGCTTGGCCAGCAGCCAAGAGACCCAGTACTTC. Residues: CASSLASSQETQYF.

This clonotype appeared a few times. The genes are TRBV9 and TRBJ1-2; D is undetermined. This CDR3 has 14 residues. Trimming pared 6 bases from V and 0 bases from J, leaving 12 bases between. CDR1 and CDR2 (germline): SGDLS, YYNGEE. The CDR3 loop is CASTLSAANYGYTF. As DNA, the CDR3 is TGTGCCAGCACCCTATCAGCCGCTAACTATGGCTACACCTTC.

The CDR3 is CASSLGQGGHRELFF. CDR3 DNA: TGCGCCAGCAGCCTCGGACAGGGGGGACACCGGGAGCTGTTTTTT. The rearrangement joins TRBV5-1 to TRBJ2-2, with 10 bases matching TRBD1. J gave up 9 bases and V 4 bases, and 9 bases lay outside the gene matches. The CDR3 has 15 amino acids. Per germline, CDR1 SGHRS and CDR2 YFSETQ. Looking up the rest from reference TRBV5-1 and TRBJ2-2 gives the full variable domain: KAGVTQTPRYLIKTRGQQVTLSCSPISGHRSVSWYQQTPGQGLQFLFEYFSETQRNKGNFPGRFSGRQFSNSRSEMNVSTLELGDSALYLCASSLGQGGHRELFFGEGSRLTVL.

This clonotype appeared a few times. The chain joins TRBV20-1 to TRBJ1-6; tentatively, D is TRBD1 (6 bases). CDR1 and CDR2 (germline): DFQATT, SNEGSKA (reference sequence). The germline V and J ends were trimmed by 8 bases and 11 bases, with 19 bases remaining between them. CDR3 size: 13 residues. The CDR3 nucleotides are TGCAGTCCACTCTCCTCGGGGGCCCCACCCCTCCACTTT. This translates into CSPLSSGAPPLHF.

There are a few counts of this clonotype. The chain uses TRBV6-1 and TRBJ2-5, with a tentative D call TRBD1 (5 bases). V shed 5 bases and J shed 0 bases, with 19 bases lying between them. Germline-derived CDR1 and CDR2 are MNHNS and SASEGT. The CDR3 spans 17 residues. In DNA form, the CDR3 reads TGTGCCAGCAGTCTCGACATCCGACAGCAGTACCAAGAGACCCAGTACTTC. This gives the protein CASSLDIRQQYQETQYF.